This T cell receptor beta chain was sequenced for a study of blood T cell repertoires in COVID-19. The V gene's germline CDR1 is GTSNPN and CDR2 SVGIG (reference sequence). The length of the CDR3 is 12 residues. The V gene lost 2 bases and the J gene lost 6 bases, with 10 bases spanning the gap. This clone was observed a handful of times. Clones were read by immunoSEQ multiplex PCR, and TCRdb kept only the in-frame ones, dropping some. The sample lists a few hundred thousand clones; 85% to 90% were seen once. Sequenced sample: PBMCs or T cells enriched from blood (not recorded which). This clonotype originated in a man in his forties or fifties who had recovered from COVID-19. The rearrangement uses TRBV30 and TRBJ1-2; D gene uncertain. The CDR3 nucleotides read TGTGCCTGGAGTTGGCAGGAAGATGGCTACACCTTC. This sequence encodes CAWSWQEDGYTF. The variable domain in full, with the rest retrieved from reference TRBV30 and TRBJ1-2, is SQTIHQWPATLVQPVGSPLSLECTVEGTSNPNLYWYRQAAGRGLQLLFYSVGIGQISSEVPQNLSASRPQDRQFILSSKKLLLSDSGFYLCAWSWQEDGYTFGSGTRLTVV.